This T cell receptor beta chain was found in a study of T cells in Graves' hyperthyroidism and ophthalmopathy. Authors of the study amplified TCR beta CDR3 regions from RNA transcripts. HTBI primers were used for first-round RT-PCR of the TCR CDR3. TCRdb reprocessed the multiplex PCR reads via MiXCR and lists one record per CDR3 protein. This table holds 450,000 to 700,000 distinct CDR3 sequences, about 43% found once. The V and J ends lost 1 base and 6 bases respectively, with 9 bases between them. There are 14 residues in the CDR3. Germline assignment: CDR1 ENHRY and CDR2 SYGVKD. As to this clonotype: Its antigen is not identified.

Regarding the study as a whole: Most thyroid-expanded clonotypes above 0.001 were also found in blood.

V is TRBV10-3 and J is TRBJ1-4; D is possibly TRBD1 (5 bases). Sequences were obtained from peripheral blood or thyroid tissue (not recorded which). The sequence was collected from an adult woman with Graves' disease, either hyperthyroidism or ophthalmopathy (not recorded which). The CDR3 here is CAISEWGRDEKLFF. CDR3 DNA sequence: TGTGCCATCAGTGAGTGGGGCAGGGATGAAAAACTGTTTTTT.